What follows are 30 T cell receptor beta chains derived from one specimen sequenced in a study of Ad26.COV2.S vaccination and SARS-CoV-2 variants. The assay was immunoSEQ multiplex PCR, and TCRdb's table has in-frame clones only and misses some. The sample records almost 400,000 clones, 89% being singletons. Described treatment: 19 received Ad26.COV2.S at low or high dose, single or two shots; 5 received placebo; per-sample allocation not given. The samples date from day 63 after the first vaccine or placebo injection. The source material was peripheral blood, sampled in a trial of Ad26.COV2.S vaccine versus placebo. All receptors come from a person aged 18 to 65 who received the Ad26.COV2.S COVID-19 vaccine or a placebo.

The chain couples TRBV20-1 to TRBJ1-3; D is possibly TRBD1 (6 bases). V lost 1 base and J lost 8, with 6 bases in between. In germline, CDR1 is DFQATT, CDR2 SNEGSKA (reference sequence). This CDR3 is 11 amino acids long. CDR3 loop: CSARGQDTIYF. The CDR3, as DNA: TGCAGTGCTAGAGGACAGGACACCATATATTTT.

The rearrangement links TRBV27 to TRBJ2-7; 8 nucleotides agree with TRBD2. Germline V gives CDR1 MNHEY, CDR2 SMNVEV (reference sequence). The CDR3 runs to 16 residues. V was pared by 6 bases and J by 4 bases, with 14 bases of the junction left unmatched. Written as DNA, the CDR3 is TGTGCCAGCAGGGGGACGGGAGGGGCCCTAGTGTACGAGCAGTACTTC. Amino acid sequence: CASRGTGGALVYEQYF.

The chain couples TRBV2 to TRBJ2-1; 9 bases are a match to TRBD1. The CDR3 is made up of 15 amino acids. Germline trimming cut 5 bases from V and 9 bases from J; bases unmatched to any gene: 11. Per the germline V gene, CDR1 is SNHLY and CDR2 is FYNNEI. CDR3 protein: CASSPGTGKRGEQFF. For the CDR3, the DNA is TGTGCCAGCAGTCCCGGGACAGGGAAGAGGGGTGAGCAGTTCTTC.

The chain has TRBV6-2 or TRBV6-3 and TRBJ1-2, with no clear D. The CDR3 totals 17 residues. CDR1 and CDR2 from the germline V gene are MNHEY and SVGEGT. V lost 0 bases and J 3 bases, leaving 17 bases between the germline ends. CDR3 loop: CASSYSLGGNLDYGYTF. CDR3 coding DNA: TGTGCCAGCAGTTACTCCCTGGGAGGGAACCTTGACTATGGCTACACCTTC.

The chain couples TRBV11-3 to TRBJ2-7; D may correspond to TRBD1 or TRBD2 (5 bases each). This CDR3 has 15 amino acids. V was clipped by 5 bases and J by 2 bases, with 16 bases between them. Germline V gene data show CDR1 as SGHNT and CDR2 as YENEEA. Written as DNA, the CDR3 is TGTGCCAGCAGCATAGGGGATAGCGAAACCTACGAGCAGTACTTC. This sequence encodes CASSIGDSETYEQYF.

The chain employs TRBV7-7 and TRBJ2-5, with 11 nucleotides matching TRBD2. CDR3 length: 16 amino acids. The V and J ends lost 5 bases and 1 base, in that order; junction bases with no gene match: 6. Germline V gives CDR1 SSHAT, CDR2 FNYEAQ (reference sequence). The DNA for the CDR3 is TGTGCCAGCAGCGCCGGGACTAGCGGCCTCCAAGAGACCCAGTACTTC. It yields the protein CASSAGTSGLQETQYF.

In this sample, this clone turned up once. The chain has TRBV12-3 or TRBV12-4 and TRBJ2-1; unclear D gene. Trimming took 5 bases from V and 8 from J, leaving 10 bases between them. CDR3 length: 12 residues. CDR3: CASSTGWDEQFF. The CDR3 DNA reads TGTGCCAGCAGTACCGGTTGGGATGAGCAGTTCTTC.

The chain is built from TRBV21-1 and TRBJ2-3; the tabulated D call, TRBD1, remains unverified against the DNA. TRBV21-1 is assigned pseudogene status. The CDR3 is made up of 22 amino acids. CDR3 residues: CASSLPGQLIPLLATNTDTQYF. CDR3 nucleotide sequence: TGTGCCAGCAGCCTCCCGGGACAGTTAATCCCCCTCTTAGCGACGAACACAGATACGCAGTATTTT.

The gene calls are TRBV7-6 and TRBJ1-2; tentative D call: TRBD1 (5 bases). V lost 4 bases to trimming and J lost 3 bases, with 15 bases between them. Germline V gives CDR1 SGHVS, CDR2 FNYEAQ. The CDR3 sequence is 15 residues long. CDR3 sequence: CASSSGTLGDYGYTF. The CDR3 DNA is TGTGCCAGCAGCTCCGGGACCCTTGGGGACTATGGCTACACCTTC.

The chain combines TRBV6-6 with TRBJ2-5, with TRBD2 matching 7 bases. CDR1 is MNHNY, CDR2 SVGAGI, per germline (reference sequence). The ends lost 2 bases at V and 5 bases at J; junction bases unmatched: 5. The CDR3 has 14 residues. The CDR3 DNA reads TGTGCCAGCAGTTACGGCGGGAGTGGCGAGACCCAGTACTTC. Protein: CASSYGGSGETQYF.

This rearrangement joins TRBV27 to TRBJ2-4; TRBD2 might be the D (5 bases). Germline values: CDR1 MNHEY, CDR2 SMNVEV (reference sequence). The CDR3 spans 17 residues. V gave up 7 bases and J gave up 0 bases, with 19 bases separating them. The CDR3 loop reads CASTPRTGDLAKNIQYF. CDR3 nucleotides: TGTGCCAGCACTCCCAGGACTGGTGACCTAGCCAAAAACATTCAGTACTTC.

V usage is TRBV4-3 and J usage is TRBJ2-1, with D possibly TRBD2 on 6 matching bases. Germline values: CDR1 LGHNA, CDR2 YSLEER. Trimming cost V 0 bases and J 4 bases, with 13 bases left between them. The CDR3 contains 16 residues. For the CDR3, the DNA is TGCGCCAGCAGCCAAGATAGGGACTTGATTTACAATGAGCAGTTCTTC. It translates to CASSQDRDLIYNEQFF.

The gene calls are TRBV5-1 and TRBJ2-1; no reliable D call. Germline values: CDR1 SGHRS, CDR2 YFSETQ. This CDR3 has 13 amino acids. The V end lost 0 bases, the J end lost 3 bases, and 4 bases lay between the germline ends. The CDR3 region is CASSLDSYNEQFF. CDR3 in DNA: TGCGCCAGCAGCTTGGACAGCTACAATGAGCAGTTCTTC.

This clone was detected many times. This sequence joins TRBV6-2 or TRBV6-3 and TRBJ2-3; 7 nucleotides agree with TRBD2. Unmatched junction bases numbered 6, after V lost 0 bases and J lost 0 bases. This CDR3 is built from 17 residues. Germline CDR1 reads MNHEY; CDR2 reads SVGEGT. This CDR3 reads CASSYSSSGVSTDTQYF. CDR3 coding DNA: TGTGCCAGCAGTTACTCGTCAAGCGGGGTGAGCACAGATACGCAGTATTTT.

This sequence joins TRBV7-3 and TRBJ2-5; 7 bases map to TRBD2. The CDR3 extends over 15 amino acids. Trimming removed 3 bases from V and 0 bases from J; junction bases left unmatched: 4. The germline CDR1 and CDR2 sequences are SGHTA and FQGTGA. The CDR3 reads CASSLAGANQETQYF. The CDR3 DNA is TGTGCCAGCAGCTTGGCGGGAGCTAACCAAGAGACCCAGTACTTC.

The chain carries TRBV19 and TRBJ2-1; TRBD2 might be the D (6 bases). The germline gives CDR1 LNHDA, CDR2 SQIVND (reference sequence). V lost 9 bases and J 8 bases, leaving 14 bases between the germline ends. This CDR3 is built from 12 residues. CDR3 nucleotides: TGTGCCAGCGGGAGAGGAATCGATGAGCAGTTCTTC. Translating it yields CASGRGIDEQFF.

The CDR3 nucleotides are TGTGCCAGCAGTGCCCCCGGGACAGATAATGAAAAACTGTTTTTT. Protein product: CASSAPGTDNEKLFF. This chain links TRBV28 with TRBJ1-4; 7 positions match TRBD1. The CDR3 runs 15 residues. V gave up 5 bases and J gave up 4 bases; unmatched junction bases: 7. Germline CDR1 and CDR2: MDHEN and SYDVKM.

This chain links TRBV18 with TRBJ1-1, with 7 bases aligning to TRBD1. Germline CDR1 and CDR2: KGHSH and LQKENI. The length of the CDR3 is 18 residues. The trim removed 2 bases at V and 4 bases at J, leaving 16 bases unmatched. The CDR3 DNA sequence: TGTGCCAGCTCACCAATTACTGGGCAGGGGGGATCCTCCACTGAAGCTTTCTTT. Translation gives CASSPITGQGGSSTEAFF.

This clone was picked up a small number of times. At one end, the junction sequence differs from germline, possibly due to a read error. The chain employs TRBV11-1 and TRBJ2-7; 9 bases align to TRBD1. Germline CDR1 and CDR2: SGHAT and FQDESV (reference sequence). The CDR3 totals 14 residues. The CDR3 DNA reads TGTGCCAGCAGCCCGGGACAGGGCTCCAACGAGCAGTACTTC. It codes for CASSPGQGSNEQYF.

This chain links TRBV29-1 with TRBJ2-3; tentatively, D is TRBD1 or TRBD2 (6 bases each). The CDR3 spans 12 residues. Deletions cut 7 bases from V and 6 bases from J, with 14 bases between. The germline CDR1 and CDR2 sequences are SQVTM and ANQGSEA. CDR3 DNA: TGCAGCGCCCTCAGAGGGGGGGATACGCAGTATTTT. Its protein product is CSALRGGDTQYF.

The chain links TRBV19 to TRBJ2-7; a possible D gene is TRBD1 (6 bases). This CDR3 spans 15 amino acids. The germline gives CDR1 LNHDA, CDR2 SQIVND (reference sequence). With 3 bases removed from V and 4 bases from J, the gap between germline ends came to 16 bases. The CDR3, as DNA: TGTGCCAGTAGTATTACCGCAGGGGCGAGATACGAGCAGTACTTC. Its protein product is CASSITAGARYEQYF.

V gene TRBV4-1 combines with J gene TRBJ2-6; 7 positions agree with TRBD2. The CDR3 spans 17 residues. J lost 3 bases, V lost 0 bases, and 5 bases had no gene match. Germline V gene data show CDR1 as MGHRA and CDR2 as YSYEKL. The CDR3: CASSQDLRGNGANVLTF. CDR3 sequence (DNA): TGCGCCAGCAGCCAAGATCTGCGGGGGAATGGGGCCAACGTCCTGACTTTC.

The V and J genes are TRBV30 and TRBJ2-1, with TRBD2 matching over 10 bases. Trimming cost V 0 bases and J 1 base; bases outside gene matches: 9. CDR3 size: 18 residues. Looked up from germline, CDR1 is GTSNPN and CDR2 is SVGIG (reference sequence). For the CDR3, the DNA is TGTGCCTGGAGTGTGGGACTGGGACTAGCGCGATCCTACAATGAGCAGTTCTTC. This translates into CAWSVGLGLARSYNEQFF.

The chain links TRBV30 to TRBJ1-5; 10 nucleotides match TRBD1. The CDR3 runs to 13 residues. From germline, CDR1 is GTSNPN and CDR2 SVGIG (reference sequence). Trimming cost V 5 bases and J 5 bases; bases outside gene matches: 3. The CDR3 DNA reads TGTGCCTGGGGACAGGGGGTGCATCAGCCCCAGCATTTT. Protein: CAWGQGVHQPQHF.

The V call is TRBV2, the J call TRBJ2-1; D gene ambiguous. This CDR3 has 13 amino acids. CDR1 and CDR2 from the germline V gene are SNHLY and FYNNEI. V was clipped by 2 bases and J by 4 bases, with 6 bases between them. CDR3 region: CASSEQGYNEQFF. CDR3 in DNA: TGTGCCAGCAGTGAACAAGGGTACAATGAGCAGTTCTTC.

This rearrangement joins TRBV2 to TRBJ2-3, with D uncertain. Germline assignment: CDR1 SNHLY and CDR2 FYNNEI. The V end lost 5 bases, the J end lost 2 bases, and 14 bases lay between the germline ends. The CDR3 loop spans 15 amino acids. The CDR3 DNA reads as TGTGCCAGCAGTCTAGGGAACAGCATCACAGATACGCAGTATTTT. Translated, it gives CASSLGNSITDTQYF.

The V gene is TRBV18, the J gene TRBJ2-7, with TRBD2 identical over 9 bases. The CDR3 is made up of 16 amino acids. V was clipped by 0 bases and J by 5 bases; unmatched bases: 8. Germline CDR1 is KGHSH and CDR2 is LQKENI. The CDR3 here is CASSPPAGGPLDEQYF. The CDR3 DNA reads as TGTGCCAGCTCACCACCGGCGGGAGGGCCGTTGGACGAGCAGTACTTC.

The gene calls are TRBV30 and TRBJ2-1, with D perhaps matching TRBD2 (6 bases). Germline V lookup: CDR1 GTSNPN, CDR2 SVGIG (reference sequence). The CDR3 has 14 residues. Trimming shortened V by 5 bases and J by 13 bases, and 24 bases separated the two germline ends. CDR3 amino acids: CAWDPVDRRDGQFF. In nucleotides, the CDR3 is TGTGCCTGGGACCCGGTGGATCGGCGGGATGGCCAGTTCTTC.

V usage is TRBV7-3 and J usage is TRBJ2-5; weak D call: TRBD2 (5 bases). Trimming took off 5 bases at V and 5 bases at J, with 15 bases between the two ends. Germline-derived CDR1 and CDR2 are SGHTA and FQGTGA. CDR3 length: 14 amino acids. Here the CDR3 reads CASSPGGSVETQYF. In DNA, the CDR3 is TGTGCCAGCAGCCCCGGTGGGAGCGTGGAGACCCAGTACTTC.

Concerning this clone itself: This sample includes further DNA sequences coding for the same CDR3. The CDR3 sequence: CASSSDTFYEQYF. CDR3 in DNA: TGTGCCAGCAGCTCCGACACTTTCTACGAGCAGTACTTC. The chain joins TRBV12-3 or TRBV12-4 to TRBJ2-7; no definite D call. The ends were cut back, 6 bases at V and 3 bases at J, with 12 bases in the middle. The CDR3 is 13 amino acids.